The sequence of this T cell receptor beta chain was determined in a study of shared clonotypes between healthy human individuals. The CDR3 spans 12 residues. The germline gives CDR1 SQVTM, CDR2 ANQGSEA. Deletions cut 7 bases from V and 3 bases from J, with 12 bases between. In regard to this clone: Its target is unknown.

Here immunoSEQ multiplex PCR was the method, and the copy in TCRdb shows in-frame clones only, minus some. Among about 2.4 million clones listed, roughly nine tenths were seen once. Study observations and caveats: Sampling included only blood; tissue repertoires likely differ.

The chain employs TRBV29-1 and TRBJ2-5; D perhaps matches TRBD2 (5 bases). Sequencing used naive CD4+ T cells sorted from blood. Subset denoted: CD45RA+ positively selected. The source of this sequence is a man younger than 35 in good health. DNA of the CDR3: TGCAGCGCCGAGGGTCCAGAAGAGACCCAGTACTTC. It translates to CSAEGPEETQYF.